Each of the 23 T cell receptor beta chains below was sequenced from the same sample in a study of T cell clones after liver transplantation. Sequencing was performed with immunoSEQ multiplex PCR; in TCRdb, only in-frame clones are kept and a portion is missing. The sample includes about 85,000 clones, about 82% of them seen just once. The sequenced sample was CD4+ T cells from blood, obtained about 46 months after liver transplant. These receptors all stem from a human patient who received a liver transplant. Some of the T cells might come from the graft donor.

J is TRBJ2-5 and V is TRBV27; 9 bases agree with TRBD2. The V segment lost 11 bases and the J segment 2 bases; nucleotides outside the gene matches: 9. This CDR3 region has 14 residues. Germline assignment: CDR1 MNHEY and CDR2 SMNVEV (reference sequence). The CDR3 loop reads CAPGLAGTQETQYF. CDR3 coding DNA: TGTGCCCCCGGCCTAGCGGGAACACAAGAGACCCAGTACTTC.

This clone was counted a few times. The chain couples TRBV6-1 to TRBJ1-3, with D possibly TRBD1 on 6 matching bases. The germline V gene has CDR1 MNHNS and CDR2 SASEGT. V lost 2 bases and J lost 7, with 21 bases in between. The CDR3 sequence is 17 residues long. CDR3 amino acids: CASSESPSARGRNTIYF. CDR3 nucleotide sequence: TGTGCCAGCAGTGAATCCCCGTCGGCCAGGGGACGGAACACCATATATTTT.

J is TRBJ1-3 and V is TRBV28, with unresolved D. Germline V gene data show CDR1 as MDHEN and CDR2 as SYDVKM. V was cut by 5 bases and J by 2 bases, with 16 bases left in between. This CDR3 has 16 amino acids. This chain's CDR3 is CASSLPPDYPGNTIYF. CDR3 in DNA: TGTGCCAGCAGTCTCCCCCCTGACTATCCTGGAAACACCATATATTTT. The whole variable domain, filled in from reference TRBV28 and TRBJ1-3, reads DVKVTQSSRYLVKRTGEKVFLECVQDMDHENMFWYRQDPGLGLRLIYFSYDVKMKEKGDIPEGYSVSREKKERFSLILESASTNQTSMYLCASSLPPDYPGNTIYFGEGSWLTVV.

This chain connects TRBV19 to TRBJ2-3; 9 nucleotides agree with TRBD2. The CDR3 is 18 residues long. The V gene end was trimmed by 7 bases and the J gene end by 3 bases; junction bases not matched to a gene: 17. In germline, CDR1 is LNHDA, CDR2 SQIVND (reference sequence). As DNA, the CDR3 is TGTGCCAGTAACCATCCCCGGAAGGGCGGGAGGGCGACAGATACGCAGTATTTT. Translated: CASNHPRKGGRATDTQYF.

The rearrangement links TRBV18 to TRBJ2-7; D gene ambiguous. The CDR3 has 13 residues. Trimming pared 3 bases from V and 5 bases from J, leaving 11 bases between. CDR1 KGHSH and CDR2 LQKENI come from the germline V gene. The CDR3 sequence is CASSPPSLNEQYF. The CDR3 DNA sequence: TGTGCCAGCTCACCCCCATCTCTGAACGAGCAGTACTTC.

CDR3 sequence (DNA): TGCGCCAGCAGCCTGGGGCCCGGGGGGCAGGGCGAAAAACTGTTTTTT. Its translation: CASSLGPGGQGEKLFF. The chain is built from TRBV4-1 and TRBJ1-4; possibly TRBD1 for D (6 bases). The germline CDR1 and CDR2 sequences are MGHRA and YSYEKL. Trimming removed 4 bases at V and 8 bases at J, with 20 bases between. The CDR3 runs 16 residues.

Details on this clone: The germline gene is not matched at one end of the junction; a read error may be the cause. J is TRBJ1-2 and V is TRBV5-4, with D possibly being TRBD1 (5 bases). The germline V gene encodes CDR1 SGHNT and CDR2 YYREEE (reference sequence). The CDR3 runs to 13 residues. The CDR3 is CASRRGAAGLDSF. The CDR3 DNA reads as TGTGCCAGCAGGAGAGGGGCCGCAGGCCTTGACTCCTTC.

The CDR3 DNA sequence: TGTGCCAGCAGCCCCCTGCTAGCGGTGACCTACAATGAGCAGTTCTTC. This codes for CASSPLLAVTYNEQFF. V is TRBV9 and J is TRBJ2-1, with 7 bases lining up with TRBD2. From germline, CDR1 is SGDLS and CDR2 YYNGEE. Trimming cost V 4 bases and J 2 bases; bases outside gene matches: 9. This CDR3 has 16 amino acids.

The chain couples TRBV6-5 to TRBJ1-2; TRBD1 might be the D (5 bases). CDR1 and CDR2 (germline): MNHEY, SVGAGI. The CDR3 loop spans 11 amino acids. V lost 5 bases and J lost 7, with 8 bases in between. The CDR3 here is CASSGGFGYTF. The CDR3 nucleotides read TGTGCCAGCAGTGGGGGTTTTGGCTACACCTTC.

The V call is TRBV2, the J call TRBJ2-6; D might be TRBD2 (7 bases). Between the trimmed V and J ends, which lost 8 bases and 2 bases, there was a span of 13 bases. The CDR3 runs to 15 residues. Looked up from germline, CDR1 is SNHLY and CDR2 is FYNNEI. This CDR3 is CASLREGAGANVLTF. The DNA for the CDR3 is TGTGCCAGCCTAAGGGAGGGGGCTGGGGCCAACGTCCTGACTTTC.

The chain joins TRBV27 to TRBJ2-1; perhaps TRBD2 as D (6 bases). Per germline, CDR1 MNHEY and CDR2 SMNVEV (reference sequence). Trimming cost V 9 bases and J 9 bases, with 15 bases left between them. The CDR3 runs 12 residues. CDR3 sequence reads: CASRLWRGEQFF. As DNA, the CDR3 is TGTGCCAGTCGGTTGTGGCGGGGTGAGCAGTTCTTC.

The chain uses TRBV19 and TRBJ2-3; no reliable D call. The CDR3 is 16 residues long. Per germline, CDR1 LNHDA and CDR2 SQIVND (reference sequence). V lost 0 bases and J lost 4, with 14 bases in between. CDR3 amino acids: CASSIDSQTPPDTQYF. The CDR3 DNA sequence: TGTGCCAGTAGTATAGATTCCCAAACTCCGCCAGATACGCAGTATTTT.

The chain has TRBV4-3 and TRBJ2-3, with 8 bases fitting TRBD2. CDR1 and CDR2 from the germline V gene are LGHNA and YSLEER. The CDR3 covers 18 residues. Trimming removed 0 bases from V and 3 bases from J; junction bases left unmatched: 11. The CDR3, as DNA: TGCGCCAGCAGCCAAGATCGGATTAAGGCTAGCGGGACAGATACGCAGTATTTT. Translated: CASSQDRIKASGTDTQYF.

The chain links TRBV7-2 to TRBJ2-5; 9 nucleotides agree with TRBD2. The CDR3 consists of 16 residues. Germline CDR1 and CDR2: SGHTA and FQGNSA. The V and J ends lost 5 bases and 2 bases, in that order; junction bases with no gene match: 9. This chain's CDR3 is CASSKPTSGLQETQYF. The CDR3 DNA reads TGTGCCAGCAGCAAACCGACTAGCGGCTTACAAGAGACCCAGTACTTC.

The chain carries TRBV11-2 and TRBJ1-1; 8 bases align to TRBD1. Germline V gene lookup returns CDR1 SGHAT and CDR2 FQNNGV. With 3 bases clipped from V and 4 bases from J, the junction kept 1 base outside the gene matches. The CDR3 loop spans 13 amino acids. The CDR3 is CASSFTGGTEAFF. The CDR3 DNA is TGTGCCAGCAGCTTTACAGGGGGCACTGAAGCTTTCTTT.

This chain connects TRBV19 to TRBJ2-7; 13 nucleotides align to TRBD2. This CDR3 comprises 18 residues. CDR1 and CDR2 (germline): LNHDA, SQIVND (reference sequence). With 6 bases clipped from V and 1 base from J, the junction kept 12 bases outside the gene matches. DNA for the CDR3: TGTGCCAGTAGCAGAGGACCGGGACTAGCGGGGTTTTCCTACGAGCAGTACTTC. Protein sequence: CASSRGPGLAGFSYEQYF. Based on the CDR3 plus reference TRBV19 and TRBJ2-7, the full variable domain is DGGITQSPKYLFRKEGQNVTLSCEQNLNHDAMYWYRQDPGQGLRLIYYSQIVNDFQKGDIAEGYSVSREKKESFPLTVTSAQKNPTAFYLCASSRGPGLAGFSYEQYFGPGTRLTVT.

V gene TRBV11-2 combines with J gene TRBJ1-1; D perhaps matches TRBD1 (5 bases). The CDR3 loop spans 12 amino acids. Trimming stripped 5 bases from V and 8 bases from J, with 12 bases between. Germline CDR1 and CDR2: SGHAT and FQNNGV. The CDR3 region has the DNA TGTGCCAGCAGCACCAACAGGAACGAAGCTTTCTTT. Protein product: CASSTNRNEAFF. The variable domain in full, completed from reference TRBV11-2 and TRBJ1-1, reads EAGVAQSPRYKIIEKRQSVAFWCNPISGHATLYWYQQILGQGPKLLIQFQNNGVVDDSQLPKDRFSAERLKGVDSTLKIQPAKLEDSAVYLCASSTNRNEAFFGQGTRLTVV.

CDR3 in DNA: TGTGCCAGCAGTTACTCGATGGGGGTCTTCCACAATGAGCAGTTCTTC. Protein: CASSYSMGVFHNEQFF. The rearrangement links TRBV6-5 to TRBJ2-1; D tentatively fits TRBD1 or TRBD2 (5 bases each). Trimming removed 0 bases at V and 5 bases at J, with 14 bases between. Germline V CDR1 and CDR2: MNHEY, SVGAGI. This CDR3 region has 16 residues.

The rearrangement uses TRBV4-1 and TRBJ2-3; 11 nucleotides agree with TRBD2. Unmatched junction bases numbered 10, after V lost 2 bases and J lost 6 bases. Looked up from germline, CDR1 is MGHRA and CDR2 is YSYEKL. The CDR3 runs to 17 residues. CDR3 residues: CASSQPPSGRKRDTQYF. DNA for the CDR3: TGCGCCAGCAGCCAACCTCCTAGCGGGAGGAAGAGGGATACGCAGTATTTT.

The chain is built from TRBV28 and TRBJ1-2; D is uncertain. CDR3 length equals 13 residues. The V gene lost 6 bases and the J gene lost 6 bases, with 14 bases spanning the gap. In germline, CDR1 is MDHEN, CDR2 SYDVKM. Written as DNA, the CDR3 is TGTGCCAGCAGACGTGGCGCCCTTGATGGCTACACCTTC. Its translation is CASRRGALDGYTF.

This clone was seen a few times. The chain uses TRBV5-4 and TRBJ2-7; D is perhaps TRBD1 or TRBD2 (5 bases each). V was cut by 3 bases and J by 2 bases, with 15 bases left in between. This CDR3 has 15 amino acids. CDR1 SGHNT and CDR2 YYREEE come from the germline V gene (reference sequence). The CDR3 loop is CASSSSWGTTYEQYF. CDR3 nucleotides: TGTGCCAGCAGCTCCTCGTGGGGGACCACCTACGAGCAGTACTTC.

The chain has TRBV7-9 and TRBJ2-1; perhaps TRBD2 as D (6 bases). Germline values: CDR1 SEHNR, CDR2 FQNEAQ (reference sequence). V was cut by 6 bases and J by 8 bases, with 11 bases left in between. The length of the CDR3 is 12 residues. The CDR3 nucleotides read TGTGCCAGCAGTTCCACGGGAGATGAGCAGTTCTTC. It is translated as CASSSTGDEQFF. The complete variable domain, with remaining parts taken from reference TRBV7-9 and TRBJ2-1, reads DTGVSQNPRHKITKRGQNVTFRCDPISEHNRLYWYRQTLGQGPEFLTYFQNEAQLEKSRLLSDRFSAERPKGSFSTLEIQRTEQGDSAMYLCASSSTGDEQFFGPGTRLTVL.

CDR3 residues: CASSSSSIWGAGNYGYTF. DNA of the CDR3: TGTGCCAGCAGTTCTAGCTCGATATGGGGGGCGGGAAACTATGGCTACACCTTC. The chain recombines TRBV27 with TRBJ1-2; perhaps TRBD1 as D (6 bases). Germline-derived CDR1 and CDR2 are MNHEY and SMNVEV (reference sequence). The CDR3 is 18 residues long. The ends were cut back, 4 bases at V and 2 bases at J, with 23 bases in the middle.